The text below deals with one T cell receptor beta chain. In the original processing: The assay estimated nucleated cells by amplifying reference gene primers. Only in-frame clones appear in the TCRdb table, and some are missing; sequencing was by immunoSEQ multiplex PCR. V and J calls and clone size follow that table, whereas D and trimming were derived from the DNA. The sample has roughly 100,000 clones, roughly nine tenths seen once. This specimen comes from a study of blood T cell repertoires in COVID-19. Turning to the study itself: The samples span acute and convalescent COVID-19 from the United States, Italy and Spain. PBMCs, B-cell-depleted T cells, or T cells were the source of the cDNA or gDNA that made up the material.

This CDR3 contains 12 residues. Germline V gives CDR1 ENHRY, CDR2 SYGVKD. V was trimmed by 3 bases and J by 8 bases, leaving 10 bases between them. V and J are TRBV10-3 and TRBJ1-2; TRBD1 is a possible D gene (6 bases). This sequence originates from a human donor with active COVID-19. The donor label of this sample is uncertain. Sequences were obtained from peripheral blood. The CDR3 reads CAISEGRGGYTF. CDR3 DNA: TGTGCCATCAGTGAAGGCAGGGGCGGCTACACCTTC.